A selection of T cell receptor beta chains follows, all from one sample in a study of identical twins. TCRdb reprocessed the 5' RACE reads via MiXCR and lists one record per CDR3 protein. The profile shows about 200,000 distinct CDR3 sequences, 7.5% of them singletons. The sample was also linked to a second study, of yellow fever vaccine responses in identical twins.

The sample comprised memory (CD45RO+) T cells sorted from blood. The origin of the receptors is a woman aged 18-35 years in good health. The CDR3 runs from the conserved cysteine through the conserved F or W. The D gene is left open where the match is weak. Clone size appears in some rows only: once, few, many, or a class for an expanded clone.

D: -; V: TRBV7-3; size: few; J: TRBJ2-7; CDR3: CASSLNKGLLHF; DNA: TGTGCCAGCAGCCTAAATAAGGGACTTCTTCACTTC
D: -; V: TRBV12-5; size: many; J: TRBJ2-1; CDR3: CASVPYNEQFF; DNA: TGTGCTAGTGTTCCCTACAATGAGCAGTTCTTC
D: -; V: TRBV6-2/TRBV6-3; size: -; J: TRBJ2-7; CDR3: CASTPILRAVAYEQYF; DNA: TGTGCCAGCACCCCTATCCTACGGGCCGTCGCTTACGAGCAGTACTTC
D: -; V: TRBV5-5; size: -; J: TRBJ2-7; CDR3: CASSRNPQPTTYEQYF; DNA: TGTGCCAGCAGCAGAAACCCCCAACCAACTACCTACGAGCAGTACTTC
D: -; V: TRBV7-2; size: many; J: TRBJ2-1; CDR3: CASSLVTTNYNEQFF; DNA: TGTGCCAGCAGCTTAGTTACCACCAACTACAATGAGCAGTTCTTC
D: -; V: TRBV5-8; size: -; J: TRBJ1-1; CDR3: CASSRVPNTEAFF; DNA: TGTGCCAGCAGCAGGGTCCCCAACACTGAAGCTTTCTTT
D: -; V: TRBV7-2; size: -; J: TRBJ2-1; CDR3: CASSSSGAGRYNEQFF; DNA: TGTGCCAGCAGCTCCTCCGGGGCGGGAAGGTACAATGAGCAGTTCTTC
D: -; V: TRBV7-2; size: -; J: TRBJ2-5; CDR3: CASSLARMTLKETQYF; DNA: TGTGCCAGCAGCTTAGCGCGCATGACGCTGAAAGAGACCCAGTACTTC
D: -; V: TRBV7-3; size: -; J: TRBJ2-3; CDR3: CASSSRGTMDTQYF; DNA: TGTGCCAGCAGCTCGCGTGGGACAATGGATACGCAGTATTTT
D: -; V: TRBV7-2; size: few; J: TRBJ1-5; CDR3: CASSLARQPPEQHF; DNA: TGTGCCAGCAGCTTAGCAAGGCAGCCCCCTGAACAGCATTTT
D: TRBD2; V: TRBV7-2; size: many; J: TRBJ2-2; CDR3: CASSLTSGMNTGELFF; DNA: TGTGCCAGCAGCCTTACTAGCGGGATGAACACCGGGGAGCTGTTTTTT
D: TRBD2; V: TRBV5-5; size: many; J: TRBJ2-1; CDR3: CASSPELAGDLLKEQFF; DNA: TGTGCCAGCAGCCCCGAACTAGCGGGAGACCTCCTCAAAGAGCAGTTCTTC
D: -; V: TRBV7-9; size: few; J: TRBJ2-3; CDR3: CASSSDPNTEYF; DNA: TGTGCCAGCAGCTCGGACCCAAATACCGAGTATTTT
D: TRBD2; V: TRBV10-3; size: -; J: TRBJ2-3; CDR3: CAISELAGSDTQYF; DNA: TGTGCCATCAGTGAACTAGCGGGGTCAGATACGCAGTATTTT
D: -; V: TRBV6-2/TRBV6-3; size: -; J: TRBJ2-6; CDR3: CVSGPPVSGANVLTF; DNA: TGTGTCAGCGGGCCCCCCGTCTCTGGGGCCAACGTCCTGACTTTC
D: -; V: TRBV29-1; size: many; J: TRBJ1-2; CDR3: CSVVVGIVYTF; DNA: TGCAGCGTTGTCGTCGGCATCGTCTACACCTTC
D: -; V: TRBV12-3/TRBV12-4; size: many; J: TRBJ2-2; CDR3: CASRKTTGELFF; DNA: TGTGCCAGCAGAAAAACCACCGGGGAGCTGTTTTTT
D: TRBD2; V: TRBV7-6; size: many; J: TRBJ2-1; CDR3: CASSLEASGRNEQFF; DNA: TGTGCCAGCAGCTTAGAGGCTAGCGGGAGAAATGAGCAGTTCTTC
D: -; V: TRBV7-9; size: many; J: TRBJ2-1; CDR3: CASSLLGTAYNEQFF; DNA: TGTGCCAGCAGCCTTCTTGGGACTGCCTACAATGAGCAGTTCTTC